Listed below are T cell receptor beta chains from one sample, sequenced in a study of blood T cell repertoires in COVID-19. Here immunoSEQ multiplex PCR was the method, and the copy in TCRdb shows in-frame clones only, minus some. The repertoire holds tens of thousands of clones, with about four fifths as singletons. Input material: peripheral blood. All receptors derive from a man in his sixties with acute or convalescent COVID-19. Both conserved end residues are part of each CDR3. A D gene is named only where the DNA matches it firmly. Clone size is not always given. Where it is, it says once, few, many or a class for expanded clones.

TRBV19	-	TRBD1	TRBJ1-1	TGTGCCAGTTGGGACAGGGGGGTCACTGAAGCTTTCTTT	CASWDRGVTEAFF
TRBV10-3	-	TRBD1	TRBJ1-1	TGTGCCATCAGGAAAGGACAGGGGGTGGGGAACACTGAAGCTTTCTTT	CAIRKGQGVGNTEAFF
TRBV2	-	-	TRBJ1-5	TGTGCCAGCAGGGCTGATAGCAATCAGCCCCAGCATTTT	CASRADSNQPQHF
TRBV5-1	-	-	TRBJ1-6	TGCGCCAGCAGCTTTCGGCCGGGTTCACCCCTCCACTTT	CASSFRPGSPLHF
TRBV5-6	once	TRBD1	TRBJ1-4	TGTGCCAGCAGCTCATGGACAGGGCGTAATGAAAAACTGTTTTTT	CASSSWTGRNEKLFF
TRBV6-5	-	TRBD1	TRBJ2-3	TGTGCCAGCAGTCCCGGGACAGGCACAGATACGCAGTATTTT	CASSPGTGTDTQYF
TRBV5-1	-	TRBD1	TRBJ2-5	TGCGCCAGCAGCGCAGGACAGGGATTCCAAGAGACCCAGTACTTC	CASSAGQGFQETQYF
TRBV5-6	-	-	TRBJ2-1	TGTGCCAGCAGCTTGGCAAGACTAGCGGGTACAGGGGGCGTCAATGAGCAGTTCTTC	CASSLARLAGTGGVNEQFF
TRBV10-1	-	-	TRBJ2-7	TGCGCCAGCAGAGAGACAGGGAGGGGATCCTACGAGCAGTACTTC	CASRETGRGSYEQYF
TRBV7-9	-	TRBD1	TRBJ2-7	TGTGCCAGCAGCCGCCGGGACAGGGGGAGCGAGCAGTACTTC	CASSRRDRGSEQYF
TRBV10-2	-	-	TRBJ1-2	TGCGCCAGCAGTGACTTGTCAGGGCTTGGGGGCTACACCTTC	CASSDLSGLGGYTF
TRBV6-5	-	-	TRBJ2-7	TGTGCCACCCGGGGACAAATCGGCGAGCAGTACTTC	CATRGQIGEQYF
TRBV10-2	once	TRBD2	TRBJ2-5	TGCGCCAGCAGTGAGGGGACTAGCGGGGGGCCGAATCAAGAGACCCAGTACTTC	CASSEGTSGGPNQETQYF
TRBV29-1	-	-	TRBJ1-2	TGCAGCGCCCGAGGGGGCTATGGCTACACCTTC	CSARGGYGYTF
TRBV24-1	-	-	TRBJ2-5	TGTGCCACCAGTGACTGGGCAGGCGAGACCCAGTACTTC	CATSDWAGETQYF
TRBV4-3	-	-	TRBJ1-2	TGCGCCAGCAGCCAATTAAGCGGGCTAACCCCTAACTATGGCTACACCTTC	CASSQLSGLTPNYGYTF
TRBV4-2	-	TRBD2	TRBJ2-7	TGTGCCAGCAGACCCGGACTAGCCTCCTACGAGCAGTACTTC	CASRPGLASYEQYF